Below, one T cell receptor beta chain is given with its context. Germline loops: CDR1 GTSNPN, CDR2 SVGIG (reference sequence). V lost 4 bases and J lost 1, with 13 bases in between. The CDR3 is made up of 14 amino acids. The sample originates from a study of blood T cell repertoires in COVID-19. Whole-study context: The cDNA or gDNA used as material had been derived from T cells, B-cell-depleted T cells, or PBMCs.

In the original processing: Reference gene primer amplification in the assay estimated nucleated cell counts. Clones were sequenced by immunoSEQ multiplex PCR, and TCRdb holds only the in-frame ones, with some missing. Clone size and the V and J calls come from that table; the DNA yielded D and trimming. The sample lists approximately 130,000 clones; 75% to 90% were seen once. The sequence derives from a human donor in a cohort sampled during active COVID-19. The chain has TRBV30 and TRBJ1-1, with D possibly being TRBD1 (6 bases). The sequenced sample consisted of peripheral blood. DNA for the CDR3: TGTGCCTGGAATATAGGACAGCAGAACACTGAAGCTTTCTTT. Residues: CAWNIGQQNTEAFF.